The table lists the clone carrying this T cell receptor (beta chain) with a few counts. Antigen unknown. Recent acute infections and vaccinations were absent in the healthy HIV-negative adult donors. Nashville, Tennessee was home to all donors, who were Caucasian adults. Profiling relied on immunoSEQ multiplex PCR, and the TCRdb table lists in-frame clones only, not all of them. The table shows some 2,500,000 clones, with about nine tenths occurring only once. This entry comes from a study of shared clonotypes between healthy human individuals. The study, taken as a whole, reports: Clonotype sharing across donors was expected to vary with sequencing depth.

The CDR3 runs 13 residues. V was clipped by 0 bases and J by 8 bases, with 11 bases between them. The germline gives CDR1 SGHNT, CDR2 YYREEE (reference sequence). V and J are TRBV5-4 and TRBJ1-1; no clear D. Input material: naive CD4+ T cells from PBMCs. Subset reported: CD45RA+ positively selected. The TCR sequence derives from a man aged 18 to 30 in good health. Some clones in this sample may be carry-over from other donors' samples. CDR3 coding DNA: TGTGCCAGCAGCTTGGTCGCGGGAGACGAAGCTTTCTTT. Translation gives CASSLVAGDEAFF.